Following are 9 T cell receptor beta chains from one sample sequenced in a study of blood T cell repertoires in COVID-19. TCRdb keeps only in-frame clones here, not all; method: immunoSEQ multiplex PCR. The sample has 250,000 or so clones; 85% to 90% are singletons. Material for sequencing was PBMCs or T cells enriched from blood (not recorded which). These receptors all stem from a middle-aged man who had recovered from COVID-19.

The V gene is TRBV2, the J gene TRBJ1-1; TRBD1 matches 7 bases. Germline assignment: CDR1 SNHLY and CDR2 FYNNEI. The CDR3 totals 14 residues. J gave up 0 bases and V 6 bases, and 4 bases lay outside the gene matches. CDR3 nucleotides: TGTGCCAGCAGGAATGACAGGGTGAACACTGAAGCTTTCTTT. Translated, it gives CASRNDRVNTEAFF.

The CDR3 DNA sequence: TGTGCCAGCAGCCTGGCAGGGGCTGACACTGAAGCTTTCTTT. Translated, it gives CASSLAGADTEAFF. The V and J genes are TRBV6-5 and TRBJ1-1; D may be TRBD1 (6 bases). The ends were cut back, 6 bases at V and 3 bases at J, with 14 bases in the middle. There are 14 residues in the CDR3. Germline lookup yields CDR1 MNHEY and CDR2 SVGAGI.

The CDR3 reads CASSQALQGESYSNQPQHF. CDR3 bases: TGCGCCAGCAGTCAAGCTCTCCAGGGCGAAAGTTATAGCAATCAGCCCCAGCATTTT. V is TRBV23-1 and J is TRBJ1-5, with D possibly matching TRBD1 (5 bases). TRBV23-1 is an ORF, with its function uncertain. CDR3 size: 19 residues. Trimming removed 2 bases at V and 0 bases at J, with 20 bases between.

The rearrangement links TRBV5-8 to TRBJ1-5, with D unresolved. CDR1 SGHTS and CDR2 YDEGEE come from the germline V gene. The CDR3 runs 13 residues. V lost 0 bases and J lost 5, with 6 bases in between. In nucleotides, the CDR3 is TGTGCCAGCAGCTTGGCCGAGGATCAGCCCCAGCATTTT. It specifies CASSLAEDQPQHF. The full variable domain, in which reference TRBV5-8 and TRBJ1-5 provide the parts outside the CDR3, is EAGVTQSPTHLIKTRGQQATLRCSPISGHTSVYWYQQALGLGLQFLLWYDEGEERNRGNFPPRFSGRQFPNYSSELNVNALELEDSALYLCASSLAEDQPQHFGDGTRLSIL.

This clone was detected only once. The chain employs TRBV7-2 and TRBJ2-7; 9 bases map to TRBD1. The CDR3 loop spans 15 amino acids. J was trimmed by 4 bases and V by 5 bases; bases with no gene match: 9. The germline CDR1 and CDR2 sequences are SGHTA and FQGNSA. CDR3 residues: CASSVGGQGRYEQYF. In nucleotides, the CDR3 is TGTGCCAGCAGCGTAGGGGGACAGGGACGGTACGAGCAGTACTTC. Combining the CDR3 with reference TRBV7-2 and TRBJ2-7 gives the whole variable domain GAGVSQSPSNKVTEKGKDVELRCDPISGHTALYWYRQSLGQGLEFLIYFQGNSAPDKSGLPSDRFSAERTGGSVSTLTIQRTQQEDSAVYLCASSVGGQGRYEQYFGPGTRLTVT.

The J gene is TRBJ2-1, the V gene TRBV7-2, with 9 bases matching TRBD1. This CDR3 spans 14 amino acids. Germline CDR1 and CDR2: SGHTA and FQGNSA. J lost 6 bases, V lost 3 bases, and 3 bases had no gene match. In DNA, the CDR3 is TGTGCCAGCAGCTTTGGGACAGGGAGCAATGAGCAGTTCTTC. It specifies CASSFGTGSNEQFF.

The chain joins TRBV30 to TRBJ1-1, with no clear D. Germline CDR1 GTSNPN, CDR2 SVGIG (reference sequence). Trimming stripped 1 base from V and 1 base from J, with 7 bases between. The CDR3 loop spans 13 amino acids. This CDR3 reads CAWSAGQNTEAFF. CDR3 nucleotide sequence: TGTGCCTGGAGTGCTGGCCAGAACACTGAAGCTTTCTTT.

V and J are TRBV7-9 and TRBJ2-7; TRBD1 matches 9 bases. The junction had 18 bases not matched to a gene; V was cut back by 2 bases and J by 7 bases. Per germline, CDR1 SEHNR and CDR2 FQNEAQ (reference sequence). The CDR3 is 18 residues long. This chain's CDR3 is CASSLPGQGFQGLGEQYF. The CDR3 coding sequence is TGTGCCAGCAGCTTACCGGGACAGGGTTTTCAAGGCTTGGGGGAGCAGTACTTC.

This rearrangement joins TRBV5-1 to TRBJ2-2, with a tentative D call TRBD2 (6 bases). The CDR3 is 15 residues long. Trimming removed 0 bases at V and 5 bases at J, with 11 bases between. CDR1 is SGHRS, CDR2 YFSETQ, per germline. As DNA, the CDR3 is TGCGCCAGCAGCTTGGCGGGGGTACAAACCGGGGAGCTGTTTTTT. It yields the protein CASSLAGVQTGELFF.